The clone carrying this T cell receptor beta chain was seen at least ten times. Its antigen remains unidentified. The germline gives CDR1 GTSNPN, CDR2 SVGIG (reference sequence). The CDR3 totals 15 residues. The V and J ends lost 0 bases and 6 bases respectively, with 15 bases between them. This record comes from a study of molecular identifiers for immune sequencing clone quantification. For the study at large: Replicate RNA from approximately 20,000 or 98,000 naive CD8 T cells formed five aliquots; four were sequenced. Study results and caveats: Beyond 20 RNA copies, clones held over 97% of effector molecules, compared with under 1% in naive cells. Barcodes shared by identical TCR molecules could lead to underestimated sizes of highly expanded clones.

TCRdb reprocessed the PCR reads via MiXCR and lists one record per CDR3 protein. The table includes 79,000 or so distinct CDR3 sequences, approximately 25% detected once. In the sort, naive CD8 T cells were defined as CD8+CD4-CCR7+CD45RA+. The sample comprised naive CD8+ T cells from blood, with Jurkat cell RNA spiked in. Subset reported: FACS-sorted CD8+CD4-CCR7+CD45RA+ naive T cells. The genes are TRBV30 and TRBJ2-1; D is perhaps TRBD1 (5 bases). This sequence was found in a human donor in good health. Some libraries in this study had Jurkat cell RNA spiked in. Here the CDR3 DNA reads TGTGCCTGGAGTGTGCCCCGCCAGGGCCTCAATGAGCAGTTCTTC. Translated, it gives CAWSVPRQGLNEQFF.